Following are 6 T cell receptor beta chains from one sample sequenced in a study of blood T cells in healthy people across ages. Next came a second PCR, run for roughly 7 to 12 cycles, which used a sample-barcoded 5' primer along with a J-beta primer mix. TCRdb itself ran the 5' RACE reads through MiXCR, one entry per CDR3 protein. The sample comprises some 1.6 million distinct CDR3 sequences, approximately 32% of which are singletons, and 11% rests with the top ten. The material sequenced was blood. The receptors derive from a woman in her 30s in good health.

The chain is built from TRBV20-1 and TRBJ1-2; the D gene is possibly TRBD1 (5 bases). Germline V gene sequence: CDR1 DFQATT, CDR2 SNEGSKA (reference sequence). The CDR3 spans 13 residues. V gave up 6 bases and J gave up 8 bases, with 19 bases separating them. The CDR3 loop is CSARDGPLRGYTF. CDR3 coding DNA: TGCAGTGCCCGGGACGGGCCGTTGAGGGGCTACACCTTC.

In its sample, this clonotype was seen a few times. The chain is built from TRBV20-1 and TRBJ2-2; a possible D gene is TRBD2 (6 bases). Between the trimmed V and J ends, which lost 6 bases and 5 bases, there was a span of 19 bases. Germline CDR1 is DFQATT and CDR2 is SNEGSKA (reference sequence). The CDR3 has 15 residues. This CDR3 reads CSARWGRGTTGELFF. The CDR3 nucleotides read TGCAGTGCCCGCTGGGGACGGGGGACTACCGGGGAGCTGTTTTTT.

The chain is built from TRBV30 and TRBJ1-2, with 8 positions matching TRBD1. Germline CDR1 reads GTSNPN; CDR2 reads SVGIG (reference sequence). This CDR3 is built from 14 residues. V gave up 3 bases and J gave up 4 bases; unmatched junction bases: 7. CDR3 in DNA: TGTGCCTGGAGGGACAGGGTTCTCAGCTATGGCTACACCTTC. Translated: CAWRDRVLSYGYTF.

This clonotype appeared a single time. The chain combines TRBV6-1 with TRBJ1-6; D may be TRBD1 (5 bases). The CDR3 has 14 amino acids. CDR1 is MNHNS, CDR2 SASEGT, per germline. V lost 3 bases and J lost 8, with 11 bases in between. CDR3 DNA sequence: TGTGCCAGCAGTGAGGGGACCTGGGATTCACCCCTCCACTTT. This codes for CASSEGTWDSPLHF.

With respect to this clonotype: Germline is not matched at one junction end, which may reflect a read error. This sequence joins TRBV5-1 and TRBJ2-3; TRBD1 or TRBD2 may be the D gene (5 bases each). From germline, CDR1 is SGHRS and CDR2 YFSETQ. This CDR3 comprises 15 residues. CDR3 DNA: TGCGCCAGCAGCCCCGGAAGATTAGCGACAGATACGCGGTATTTT. Protein: CASSPGRLATDTRYF.

This sequence joins TRBV5-5 and TRBJ2-7; D is unresolved. In germline, CDR1 is SGHKS, CDR2 YYEKEE (reference sequence). The CDR3 sequence is 14 residues long. The ends were cut back, 4 bases at V and 3 bases at J, with 14 bases in the middle. CDR3: CASSLRREVYEQYF. CDR3 in DNA: TGTGCCAGCAGCCTCCGAAGAGAGGTCTACGAGCAGTACTTC.